The clone carrying this TCR beta chain was counted only a few times. The target antigen is unknown. RNA transcripts yielded amplified TCR beta CDR3 regions. With the HTBI primer set, the TCR CDR3 went through a first round of RT-PCR. TCRdb independently ran MiXCR on the multiplex PCR reads; one entry per CDR3 protein. The repertoire includes about 290,000 distinct CDR3 sequences, roughly 13% of them detected once, and 7.9% sits in the top ten. The record originates from a study of T cells in Graves' hyperthyroidism and ophthalmopathy. V lost 6 bases to trimming and J lost 2 bases, with 11 bases between them. The germline V gene has CDR1 MNHEY and CDR2 SMNVEV (reference sequence). The CDR3 extends over 13 amino acids. From less than 13 ml of fresh peripheral blood, PBMCs were isolated. Study-wide results and limits: Also found in blood were most expanded thyroid clonotypes above 0.001. Ophthalmopathy was told apart from stable hyperthyroidism by a 13 V-J model.

Sequencing used blood. The chain combines TRBV27 with TRBJ2-7; D possibly corresponds to TRBD1 (6 bases). The TCR was taken from a woman aged 40-49 years with Graves' hyperthyroidism. The CDR3 is CASRGALTYEQYF. Written as DNA, the CDR3 is TGTGCCAGCAGGGGGGCCCTAACCTACGAGCAGTACTTC.